This is a list of T cell receptor beta chains from one sample in a study of blood T cell repertoires in COVID-19. Sequenced by immunoSEQ multiplex PCR; TCRdb stores in-frame clones only, minus some. This table has 200,000 to 300,000 clones, 75% to 85% appearing once. The sequenced sample consisted of PBMCs or T cells enriched from blood (not recorded which). The receptors originated from a woman in her forties or fifties with acute COVID-19. CDR3s include the opening cysteine and the closing phenylalanine or tryptophan. A D gene is named only where the DNA matches it firmly. Clone size appears in some rows only: once, few, many, or a class for an expanded clone.

TRBJ1-2	NA	TRBD1	TRBV6-5	TGTGCCAGCAGTTACACAGGGGGCGCCTATGGCTACACCTTC	CASSYTGGAYGYTF
TRBJ1-5	NA	NA	TRBV29-1	TGCAGCGTGAAAGGGGGGGGCCTCAATCAGCCCCAGCATTTT	CSVKGGGLNQPQHF
TRBJ1-6	NA	NA	TRBV5-6	TGTGCCAGCAGCGGGTCCGGGATATGGAATTCACCCCTCCACTTT	CASSGSGIWNSPLHF
TRBJ1-3	few	TRBD1	TRBV9	TGTGCCAGCAGCGACAGGGGATCGGGCTTCTCTGGAAACACCATATATTTT	CASSDRGSGFSGNTIYF
TRBJ1-1	NA	TRBD1	TRBV18	TGTGCCAGCTCGTCACCAGGGACAGGAATGATCCCTGAAGCTTTCTTT	CASSSPGTGMIPEAFF
TRBJ2-2	once	TRBD2	TRBV6-4	TGTGCCAGCAGTGCCACTAGCGGGGGCGCGAACACCGGGGAGCTGTTTTTT	CASSATSGGANTGELFF
TRBJ1-2	NA	NA	TRBV5-1	TGCGCCAGCAGCTCCTTTTTAAACTATGGCTACACCTTC	CASSSFLNYGYTF
TRBJ1-3	NA	NA	TRBV7-8	TGTGCCAGCAGCGGTAGCGGGGGGTTGGCTGGAAATACCATATATTTT	CASSGSGGLAGNTIYF
TRBJ1-1	few	TRBD1	TRBV6-2/TRBV6-3	TGTGCCAGCAGTGAGGACAGGGCGAACACTGAAGCTTTCTTT	CASSEDRANTEAFF
TRBJ1-2	NA	NA	TRBV7-9	TGTGCCAGCAGCCAAGCCCGGGACATGGGCTATGGCTACACCTTC	CASSQARDMGYGYTF
TRBJ2-2	NA	TRBD1	TRBV3-1/TRBV3-2	TGTGCCAGCAGCCAAGATCATCGTTATAGAAGGGGGCCTTACACCGGGGAGCTGTTTTTT	CASSQDHRYRRGPYTGELFF
TRBJ2-7	NA	NA	TRBV29-1	TGCAGCGTTGACACAGGAAGGGGCGAGCAGTACTTC	CSVDTGRGEQYF
TRBJ2-7	once	NA	TRBV6-5	TGTGCCAGCAACCGGGGTGAGGCGGCGAACTACGAGCAGTACTTC	CASNRGEAANYEQYF
TRBJ1-2	NA	NA	TRBV5-1	TGCGCCAGCAGCTTGGAGAGAAGATGGGGCTACACCTTC	CASSLERRWGYTF
TRBJ1-3	NA	NA	TRBV21-1	TGTGCCAGCAGCACTCCCCAGGACAGGGCGGTTGGAAACACCATATATTTT	CASSTPQDRAVGNTIYF
TRBJ1-1	NA	NA	TRBV11-2	TGTGCCAGCAGCTACCCAAGAGGGGGGGCTTTTAATCCCACTGAAGCTTTCTTT	CASSYPRGGAFNPTEAFF
TRBJ1-1	NA	TRBD1	TRBV13	TGTGCCAGCAGCCCTGACAGGGGCACTGAAGCTTTCTTT	CASSPDRGTEAFF
TRBJ2-1	NA	TRBD2	TRBV4-3	TGCGCCAGCAGCCAAGTAGCGGGAGGTTACAATGAGCAGTTCTTC	CASSQVAGGYNEQFF
TRBJ2-6	NA	TRBD1	TRBV6-5	TGTGCCAGCAGTTACGAGGGGGCTTCTGGGGCCAACGTCCTGACTTTC	CASSYEGASGANVLTF
TRBJ2-1	once	TRBD2	TRBV9	TGTGCCAGCAGCGTAGCCAGGCAGCCGGGACTAGCCCATGAGCAGTTCTTC	CASSVARQPGLAHEQFF
TRBJ1-1	NA	TRBD1	TRBV11-3	TGTGCCAGCAGCCCGGGGACAGGACGTGAAGCTTTCTTT	CASSPGTGREAFF
TRBJ1-5	NA	NA	TRBV7-9	TGTGCCAGCAGCGAACATGGCAATCAGCCCCAGCATTTT	CASSEHGNQPQHF
TRBJ1-5	NA	NA	TRBV20-1	TGCAGTGCTAGTGCCAATAGCAATCAGCCCCAGCATTTT	CSASANSNQPQHF
TRBJ2-7	once	NA	TRBV30	TGTGCCTGGAGCCTACAGGGAAGCTCCTACGAGCAGTACTTC	CAWSLQGSSYEQYF
TRBJ1-1	NA	NA	TRBV11-2	TGTGCCAGCAGCTTATGGGGAGGGACTGAAGCTTTCTTT	CASSLWGGTEAFF
TRBJ1-1	NA	TRBD1	TRBV3-1/TRBV3-2	TGTGCCAGCAGCCTTGGTGGACAGGGGGCTTACACTGAAGCTTTCTTT	CASSLGGQGAYTEAFF
TRBJ2-1	NA	NA	TRBV2	TGTGCCAACTTGAACAGGGTGAGGGATGAGCAGTTCTTC	CANLNRVRDEQFF
TRBJ1-1	NA	NA	TRBV30	TGTGCCTGGAGTGTAGGTATAGCGAACACTGAAGCTTTCTTT	CAWSVGIANTEAFF
TRBJ1-5	NA	NA	TRBV7-9	TGTGCCAGTCCCCGTAAAAATCAGCCCCAGCATTTT	CASPRKNQPQHF
TRBJ1-5	NA	TRBD1	TRBV19	TGTGCCAGTACCCGACAGGGGAAGCGCAATCAGCCCCAGCATTTT	CASTRQGKRNQPQHF
TRBJ1-2	NA	TRBD1	TRBV7-2	TGTGCCAGCAGCTTAGCGCTGGGGACAGGGTATGGCTACACCTTC	CASSLALGTGYGYTF
TRBJ1-2	NA	NA	TRBV7-9	TGTGCCAGCAGCTTATATCAGGGTGGCTACACCTTC	CASSLYQGGYTF
TRBJ2-3	NA	TRBD2	TRBV6-1	TGTGCCAGCAGTGAACACGGCGGGGGGGCCCCAGATACGCAGTATTTT	CASSEHGGGAPDTQYF
TRBJ1-5	NA	NA	TRBV15	TGTGCCACCAGCAGAGATCGGTATAGCAATCAGCCCCAGCATTTT	CATSRDRYSNQPQHF
TRBJ1-1	NA	TRBD1	TRBV13	TGTGCCAGCAGCGGGGACAGGGCGGGGACTGAAGCTTTCTTT	CASSGDRAGTEAFF
TRBJ2-7	NA	TRBD1	TRBV6-5	TGTGCCAGCACCCCTCGAGGGGGCCCCTACGAGCAGTACTTC	CASTPRGGPYEQYF
TRBJ1-2	NA	NA	TRBV4-3	TGCGCCAGCAGTCCGGCGGGGGCGAACTATGGCTACACCTTC	CASSPAGANYGYTF
TRBJ2-7	NA	NA	TRBV4-3	TGCGCCAGCAGCCAAGGAGCCAAGGGGTACGAGCAGTACTTC	CASSQGAKGYEQYF
TRBJ1-1	NA	NA	TRBV5-1	TGCGCCAGCAGCTTGGACCCGGGACTGAGGAACACTGAAGCTTTCTTT	CASSLDPGLRNTEAFF
TRBJ2-7	NA	NA	TRBV5-4	TGTGCCAGCAGCTTGGGCGGCCAATGGGAGCAGTACTTC	CASSLGGQWEQYF
TRBJ2-5	once	NA	TRBV7-2	TGTGCCAGCAGCTTAGATGAAGGCCGGAGACAAGAGACCCAGTACTTC	CASSLDEGRRQETQYF
TRBJ1-2	once	NA	TRBV6-1	TGTGCCAGCAGTGAAAGGACTTATGGCTACACCTTC	CASSERTYGYTF
TRBJ1-6	NA	NA	TRBV19	TGTGCCAGTAGCCCAACGGCAGGGGCGGAATCACCCCTCCACTTT	CASSPTAGAESPLHF
TRBJ1-2	NA	NA	TRBV6-1	TGTGCCAGCAGTGAAGAGATTAGCCCGTCCTATGGCTACACCTTC	CASSEEISPSYGYTF
TRBJ1-1	NA	NA	TRBV7-7	TGTGCCAGCAGCCCCTTCGGCGCACAGAGGAACACTGAAGCTTTCTTT	CASSPFGAQRNTEAFF
TRBJ1-2	NA	NA	TRBV30	TGTGCCTGCCTCTCCAAGGGGAACTATGGCTACACCTTC	CACLSKGNYGYTF
TRBJ2-1	NA	TRBD1	TRBV29-1	TGCAGCGTTGAAAGGGGGACAGGGAGACTGGGTGAGCAGTTCTTC	CSVERGTGRLGEQFF
TRBJ2-2	NA	TRBD2	TRBV4-2	TGTGCCAGCAGCCAAGGAATAAGCGGGGGAGTCACCGGGGAGCTGTTTTTT	CASSQGISGGVTGELFF
TRBJ1-6	NA	TRBD1	TRBV30	TGTGCCTGGAGTGTAGGGGGCAGGGGGCATTCACCCCTCCACTTT	CAWSVGGRGHSPLHF
TRBJ1-5	NA	NA	TRBV5-1	TGCGCCAGCAGCTTGGATGGCGGGCTTAGCAATCAGCCCCAGCATTTT	CASSLDGGLSNQPQHF